This T cell receptor (beta chain) stems from a study of shared clonotypes between healthy human individuals. On this clone itself: Its antigen is not known.

Libraries were prepared by immunoSEQ multiplex PCR; TCRdb keeps only in-frame clonotypes and omits some of them. The sample shows under 2,500,000 clones, around 95% of them seen only once. Whole-study findings and limits: Rarefaction curves obtained for sorted subsets showed sequencing incomplete despite large depth. Clonotypes which were not shared had lower generation probabilities than clonotypes that all four donors shared.

Caucasian adults living in Nashville, Tennessee, provided all samples. Into CD45RA+ naive and CD45RA-negative memory subsets, the CD4+ cells were split. Sequenced: naive CD4+ T cells sorted from blood. Subset described: CD45RA+ positively selected. This receptor was taken from a man aged 18 to 30 in good health.

The CDR3 sequence: CATSRDWGTAPRSYEQYF. Here the CDR3 DNA reads TGTGCCACCAGCAGAGATTGGGGTACAGCCCCTAGATCGTACGAGCAGTACTTC. V is TRBV15 and J is TRBJ2-7, with unresolved D. Trimming left V 0 bases short and J 4 bases short, with 22 bases between. Germline loops: CDR1 LNHNV, CDR2 YYDKDF (reference sequence). CDR3 length equals 18 residues.